The entry below gives a single TCR beta chain sequence along with its context. Its antigen is not identified. This specimen belongs to a study of T cells in localized non-small cell lung cancer. Study-wide results and caveats: Adjacent lung had a median roughly 61 of the 100 largest tumor clones. The highest T cell clonality was in uninvolved adjacent lung, above tumor.

Sequencing was performed with immunoSEQ multiplex PCR; in TCRdb, only in-frame clones are kept and a portion is missing. The repertoire holds approximately 72,000 clones, about four fifths seen once, with approximately 13% in the top ten. Germline V CDR1 and CDR2: SGHRS, YFSETQ. V was pared by 1 base and J by 5 bases, with 5 bases between. The length of the CDR3 is 12 residues. The source of this sequence is a female donor of 60 years or more with stage I lung adenocarcinoma. The rearrangement joins TRBV5-1 to TRBJ2-3; tentative D call: TRBD2 (5 bases). This material consisted of peripheral blood, taken before any cancer treatment. The CDR3 DNA follows: TGCGCCAGCAGCTTGCGGGGAGATACGCAGTATTTT. Residues: CASSLRGDTQYF.